This T cell receptor (beta chain) was identified in a study of T cells after posttransplantation cyclophosphamide. General study results and limits: Tissue-infiltrating T cells from skin or gut overlapped little with blood T cells. After PTCy, TRB diversity resembled that of CNI/methotrexate controls. Donor-recipient repertoire similarity was low at 1-2 months, rising over year one.

TCRdb's copy holds only in-frame clones and misses some; the assay was immunoSEQ multiplex PCR. The repertoire holds approximately 12,000 clones, with approximately 2% as singletons. Cyclophosphamide on days +3 and +4 followed busulfan-fludarabine conditioning and a marrow graft. The table lists this clone with a few counts. Its target is not known. The germline V gene has CDR1 SGHAT and CDR2 FQNNGV. Trimming removed 4 bases at V and 0 bases at J, with 13 bases between. This CDR3 has 15 residues. The clonotype was recovered from a young adult male patient who received an allogeneic stem cell transplant from a related donor, was CMV-positive, and had no GVHD. The T cells may come from the graft donor. The V and J genes are TRBV11-2 and TRBJ2-7; perhaps TRBD1 as D (6 bases). This sample comprised PBMCs, obtained after allogeneic stem cell transplant with posttransplant cyclophosphamide. The CDR3 is CASSSAWGHSYEQYF. The CDR3 DNA reads TGTGCCAGCAGCTCCGCTTGGGGGCACTCCTACGAGCAGTACTTC.